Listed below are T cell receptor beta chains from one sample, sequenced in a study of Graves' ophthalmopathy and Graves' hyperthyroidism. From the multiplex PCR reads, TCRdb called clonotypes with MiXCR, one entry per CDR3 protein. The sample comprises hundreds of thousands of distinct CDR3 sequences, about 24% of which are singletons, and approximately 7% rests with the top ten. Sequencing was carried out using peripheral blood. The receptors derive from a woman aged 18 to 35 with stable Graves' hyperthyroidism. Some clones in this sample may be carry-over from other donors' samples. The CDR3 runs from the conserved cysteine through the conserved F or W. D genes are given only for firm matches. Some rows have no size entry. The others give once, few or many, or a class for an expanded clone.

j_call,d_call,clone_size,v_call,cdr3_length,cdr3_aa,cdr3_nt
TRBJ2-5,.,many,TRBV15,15,CATSSATGWRETQYF,TGTGCCACCAGCAGCGCCACAGGGTGGCGAGAGACCCAGTACTTC
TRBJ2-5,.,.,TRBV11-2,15,CASSLAQGYQETQYF,TGTGCCAGCAGCTTAGCTCAGGGGTACCAAGAGACCCAGTACTTC
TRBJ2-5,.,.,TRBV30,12,CAWSIGFQTQYF,TGTGCCTGGAGTATCGGGTTTCAGACCCAGTACTTC
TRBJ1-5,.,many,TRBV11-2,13,CASSWGIGQPQHF,TGTGCCAGCAGCTGGGGCATAGGGCAGCCCCAGCATTTT
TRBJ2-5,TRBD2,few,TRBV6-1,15,CASSQKPAGGQTQYF,TGTGCCAGCAGTCAAAAGCCAGCGGGAGGGCAGACCCAGTACTTC
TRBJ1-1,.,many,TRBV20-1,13,CSAVGWAQTEAFF,TGCAGTGCTGTGGGGTGGGCACAAACTGAAGCTTTCTTT
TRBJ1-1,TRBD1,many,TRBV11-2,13,CASSSGTATAAFF,TGTGCCAGCAGCTCAGGGACAGCAACAGCGGCTTTCTTT
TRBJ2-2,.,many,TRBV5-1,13,CASSLNDGGELFF,TGCGCCAGCAGCTTGAACGACGGCGGGGAGCTGTTTTTT
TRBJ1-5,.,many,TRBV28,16,CASSASGPDSNQPQHF,TGTGCCAGCAGTGCCTCCGGGCCTGATAGCAATCAGCCCCAGCATTTT
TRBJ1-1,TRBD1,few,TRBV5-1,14,CASSVSGGVTEAFF,TGCGCCAGCAGCGTATCAGGGGGAGTTACTGAAGCTTTCTTT
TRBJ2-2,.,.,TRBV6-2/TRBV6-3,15,CASSGGDLITGELFF,TGTGCCAGCAGTGGAGGGGATTTAATAACCGGGGAGCTGTTTTTT
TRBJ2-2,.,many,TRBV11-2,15,CASSWAVEKSGELFF,TGTGCCAGCAGTTGGGCGGTGGAAAAGAGCGGGGAGCTGTTTTTT
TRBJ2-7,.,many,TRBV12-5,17,CASGLALGPLTYYEQYF,TGTGCTAGTGGTTTGGCCTTAGGACCTCTAACGTACTACGAGCAGTACTTC
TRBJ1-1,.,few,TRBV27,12,CASSLFGGEAFF,TGTGCCAGCAGTTTGTTCGGGGGTGAAGCTTTCTTT
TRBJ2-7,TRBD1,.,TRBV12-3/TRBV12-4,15,CASSSRDRLSYEQYF,TGTGCCAGCAGTTCTAGGGACAGGCTATCCTACGAGCAGTACTTC
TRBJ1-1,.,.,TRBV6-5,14,CASSYESGNTEAFF,TGTGCCAGCAGTTATGAATCGGGTAACACTGAAGCTTTCTTT
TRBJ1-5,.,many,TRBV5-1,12,CASTHRCKPQHF,TGCGCCAGCACGCATAGATGTAAGCCCCAGCATTTT
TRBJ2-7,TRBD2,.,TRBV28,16,CASSLRTSGQPYEQYF,TGTGCCAGCAGTTTGCGGACTAGCGGGCAGCCCTACGAGCAGTACTTC
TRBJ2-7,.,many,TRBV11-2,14,CASSYNGPSYEQYF,TGTGCCAGCAGCTATAACGGACCCTCCTACGAGCAGTACTTC
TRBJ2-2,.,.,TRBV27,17,CASSLSGSITNTGELFF,TGTGCCAGCAGTCTTTCCGGCAGTATAACGAACACCGGGGAGCTGTTTTTT
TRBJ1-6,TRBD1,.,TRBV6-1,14,CASSLWTGNSPLHF,TGTGCCAGCAGTCTATGGACAGGGAATTCACCCCTCCACTTT
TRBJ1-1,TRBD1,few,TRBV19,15,CASSIPFDRGTEAFF,TGTGCCAGTAGTATCCCCTTCGACAGGGGGACTGAAGCTTTCTTT
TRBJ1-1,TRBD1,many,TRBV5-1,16,CASSAPYRQGSTEAFF,TGCGCCAGCAGCGCGCCCTACCGACAGGGGAGCACTGAAGCTTTCTTT
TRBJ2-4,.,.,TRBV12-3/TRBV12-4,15,CASSQPGQVKNIQYF,TGTGCCAGCAGCCAACCGGGACAAGTCAAAAACATTCAGTACTTC
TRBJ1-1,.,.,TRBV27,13,CASSLSSAAEAFF,TGTGCCAGCAGTTTAAGCTCGGCCGCTGAAGCTTTCTTT
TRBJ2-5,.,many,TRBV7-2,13,CASSLSHQETQYF,TGTGCCAGCAGCTTGTCCCACCAAGAGACCCAGTACTTC
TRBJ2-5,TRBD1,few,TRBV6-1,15,CASSTDRGRQETQYF,TGTGCCAGCAGTACAGACAGGGGGCGGCAAGAGACCCAGTACTTC
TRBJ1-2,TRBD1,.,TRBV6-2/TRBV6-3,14,CASRGTANPYGYTF,TGTGCCAGCAGGGGGACAGCCAATCCCTATGGCTACACCTTC
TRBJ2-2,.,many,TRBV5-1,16,CASSLAGTANTGELFF,TGTGCCAGCAGTTTAGCAGGGACCGCGAACACCGGGGAGCTGTTTTTT
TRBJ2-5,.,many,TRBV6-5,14,CASSYSVASETQYF,TGTGCCAGCAGTTACTCGGTGGCGTCCGAGACCCAGTACTTC
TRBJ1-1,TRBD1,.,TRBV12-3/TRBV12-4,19,CASSFQSTGGFWVNTEAFF,TGTGCCAGCAGTTTCCAGAGCACAGGGGGATTTTGGGTGAACACTGAAGCTTTCTTT
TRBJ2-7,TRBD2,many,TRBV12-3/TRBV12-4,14,CASSFSGGAGEQYF,TGTGCCAGCAGTTTTAGCGGGGGGGCGGGCGAGCAGTACTTC
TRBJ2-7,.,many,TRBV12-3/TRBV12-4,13,CASSFAGTYEQYF,TGTGCCAGCAGTTTTGCAGGGACCTACGAGCAGTACTTC
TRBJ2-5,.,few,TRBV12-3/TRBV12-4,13,CASSYRQEVAQYF,TGTGCCAGCAGTTATAGACAGGAGGTGGCCCAGTACTTC
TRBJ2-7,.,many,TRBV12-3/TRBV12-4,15,CASRNREVSSYEQYF,TGTGCCAGCAGGAACAGGGAGGTGAGCTCCTACGAGCAGTACTTC
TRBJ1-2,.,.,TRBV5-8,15,CASSLKKTASYGYTF,TGTGCCAGCAGCTTGAAGAAGACAGCGAGCTATGGCTACACCTTC
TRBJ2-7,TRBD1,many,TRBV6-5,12,CASITGGHEQYF,TGTGCCAGCATTACAGGGGGTCACGAGCAGTACTTC
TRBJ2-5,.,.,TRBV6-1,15,CASSESQGQQETQYF,TGTGCCAGCAGTGAATCTCAGGGGCAACAAGAGACCCAGTACTTC
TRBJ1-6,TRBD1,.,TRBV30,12,CAWGQGRSPLHF,TGTGCCTGGGGACAGGGTCGATCACCCCTCCACTTT
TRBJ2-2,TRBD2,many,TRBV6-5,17,CASSYLTSGRGTGELFF,TGTGCCAGCAGTTACCTGACTAGCGGGAGAGGGACCGGGGAGCTGTTTTTT
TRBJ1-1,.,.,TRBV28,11,CASSSPVEAFF,TGTGCCAGCAGTTCCCCAGTTGAAGCTTTCTTT
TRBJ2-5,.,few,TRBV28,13,CASSRHREETQYF,TGTGCCAGCAGCCGCCACAGGGAAGAGACCCAGTACTTC
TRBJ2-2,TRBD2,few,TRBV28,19,CASSPRTGTSGSWTGELFF,TGTGCCAGCAGTCCCCGTACGGGGACTAGCGGGAGCTGGACCGGGGAGCTGTTTTTT
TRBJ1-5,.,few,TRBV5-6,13,CASSSGAFAPQHF,TGTGCCAGCAGCTCCGGGGCCTTCGCTCCCCAGCATTTT
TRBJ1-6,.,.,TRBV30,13,CACQQAWNSPLHF,TGTGCCTGTCAACAGGCATGGAATTCACCCCTCCACTTT